This T cell receptor (beta chain) was documented in a study of blood T cells in healthy people across ages. With regard to this clonotype: Its specificity is unknown. This may be a read error: a much more frequent sequence differs by one nucleotide.

A second PCR of 7 to 11 cycles used a sample-barcoded 5' primer and a J-beta primer mix. TCRdb itself ran the 5' RACE reads through MiXCR, one entry per CDR3 protein. Of some 1,500,000 distinct CDR3 sequences listed, approximately 42% were seen once; the top ten hold about 3.8%. Study-wide results and limits: TCR beta diversity, measured per million T cells, fell in a roughly linear way with age. The study could not conclusively compare naive and antigen-experienced cells, given its unsorted PBMCs. In long-lived donors, naive CD4+ cell counts and diversity exceeded those of aged donors.

The sequence was obtained from a woman under 30 in good health. Input material: blood.

The CDR3 nucleotides are TGTGCCAGCAGCTCCCGGTCGGGATCTGGGGCCGACGTCCTGACTTTC. Its protein is CASSSRSGSGADVLTF. The rearrangement uses TRBV7-2 and TRBJ2-6; D may match TRBD1 or TRBD2 (5 bases each). This CDR3 has 16 residues. Germline V gene data show CDR1 as SGHTA and CDR2 as FQGNSA.